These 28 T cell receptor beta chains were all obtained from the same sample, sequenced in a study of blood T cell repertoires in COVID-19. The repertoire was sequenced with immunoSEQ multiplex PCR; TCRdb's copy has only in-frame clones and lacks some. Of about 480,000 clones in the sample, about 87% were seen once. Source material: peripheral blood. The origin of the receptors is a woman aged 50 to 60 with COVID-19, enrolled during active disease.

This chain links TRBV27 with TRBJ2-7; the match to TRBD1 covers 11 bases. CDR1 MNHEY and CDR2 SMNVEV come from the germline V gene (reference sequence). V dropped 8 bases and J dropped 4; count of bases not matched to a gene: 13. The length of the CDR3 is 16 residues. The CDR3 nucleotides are TGTGCCAGCCTTGGGACAGGGGGAAAAAGTCGGTACGAGCAGTACTTC. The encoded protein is CASLGTGGKSRYEQYF.

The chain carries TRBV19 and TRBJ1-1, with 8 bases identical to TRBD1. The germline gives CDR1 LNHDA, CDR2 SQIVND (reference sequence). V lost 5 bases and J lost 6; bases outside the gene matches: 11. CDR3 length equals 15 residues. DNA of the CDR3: TGTGCCAGTAGTTCGCACCCGGGACAGGACCCTGAAGCTTTCTTT. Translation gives CASSSHPGQDPEAFF. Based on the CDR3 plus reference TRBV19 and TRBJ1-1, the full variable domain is DGGITQSPKYLFRKEGQNVTLSCEQNLNHDAMYWYRQDPGQGLRLIYYSQIVNDFQKGDIAEGYSVSREKKESFPLTVTSAQKNPTAFYLCASSSHPGQDPEAFFGQGTRLTVV.

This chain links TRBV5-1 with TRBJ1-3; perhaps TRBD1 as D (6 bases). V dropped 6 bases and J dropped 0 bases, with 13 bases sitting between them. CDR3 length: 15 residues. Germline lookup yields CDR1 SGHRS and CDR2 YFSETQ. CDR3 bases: TGCGCCAGCAAGGCCGGGACAAACTCTGGAAACACCATATATTTT. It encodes CASKAGTNSGNTIYF.

The CDR3 DNA reads as TGTGCCAGCAGGACCGGGCTCAGGAGGGAGACCCAGTACTTC. It is translated as CASRTGLRRETQYF. The J gene is TRBJ2-5, the V gene TRBV27, with D perhaps TRBD2 (5 bases). Germline CDR1 MNHEY, CDR2 SMNVEV (reference sequence). This CDR3 region has 14 residues. Trimming removed 6 bases from V and 5 bases from J, with 16 bases in between.

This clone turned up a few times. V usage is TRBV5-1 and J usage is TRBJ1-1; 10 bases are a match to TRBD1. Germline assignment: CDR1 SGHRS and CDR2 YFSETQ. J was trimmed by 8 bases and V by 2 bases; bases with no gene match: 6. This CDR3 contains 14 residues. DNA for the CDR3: TGCGCCAGCAGCTTCGACAGGGGGCTTGGGGAAGCTTTCTTT. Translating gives CASSFDRGLGEAFF.

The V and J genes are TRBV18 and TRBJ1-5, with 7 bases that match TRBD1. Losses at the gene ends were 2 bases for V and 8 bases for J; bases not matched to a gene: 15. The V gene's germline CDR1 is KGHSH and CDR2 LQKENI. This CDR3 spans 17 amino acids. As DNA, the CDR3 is TGTGCCAGCTCACCAAATCCTATAGGGGGCGCCGGGAAGCCCCAGCATTTT. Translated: CASSPNPIGGAGKPQHF.

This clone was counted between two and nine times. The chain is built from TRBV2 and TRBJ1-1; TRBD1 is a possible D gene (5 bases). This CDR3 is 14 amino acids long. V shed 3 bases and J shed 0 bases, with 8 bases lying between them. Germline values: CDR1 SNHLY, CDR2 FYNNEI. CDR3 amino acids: CASSDNRMNTEAFF. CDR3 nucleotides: TGTGCCAGCAGTGATAACAGGATGAACACTGAAGCTTTCTTT.

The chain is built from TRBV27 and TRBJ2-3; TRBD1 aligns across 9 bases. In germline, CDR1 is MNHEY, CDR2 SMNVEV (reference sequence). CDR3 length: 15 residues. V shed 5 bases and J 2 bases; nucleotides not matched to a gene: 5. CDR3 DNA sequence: TGTGCCAGCAGTCTATACAGGGGGCCCACAGATACGCAGTATTTT. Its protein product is CASSLYRGPTDTQYF.

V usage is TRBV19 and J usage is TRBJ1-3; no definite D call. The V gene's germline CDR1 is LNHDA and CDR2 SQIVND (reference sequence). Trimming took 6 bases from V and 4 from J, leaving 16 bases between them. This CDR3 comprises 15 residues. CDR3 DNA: TGTGCCAGTAGCCACCGTCGTGAGAGGGGAAACACCATATATTTT. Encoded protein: CASSHRRERGNTIYF.

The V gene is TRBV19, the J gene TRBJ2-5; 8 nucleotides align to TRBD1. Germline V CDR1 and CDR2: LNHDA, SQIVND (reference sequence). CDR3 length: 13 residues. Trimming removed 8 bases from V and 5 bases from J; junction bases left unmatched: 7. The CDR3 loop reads CASVRTGTETQYF. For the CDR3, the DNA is TGTGCCAGTGTCCGGACAGGGACGGAGACCCAGTACTTC.

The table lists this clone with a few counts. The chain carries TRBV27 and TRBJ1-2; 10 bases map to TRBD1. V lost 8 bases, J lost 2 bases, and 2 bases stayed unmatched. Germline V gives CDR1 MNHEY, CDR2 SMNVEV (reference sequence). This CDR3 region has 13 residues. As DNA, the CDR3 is TGTGCCAGCCGGGGACAGGGGAACTATGGCTACACCTTC. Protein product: CASRGQGNYGYTF.

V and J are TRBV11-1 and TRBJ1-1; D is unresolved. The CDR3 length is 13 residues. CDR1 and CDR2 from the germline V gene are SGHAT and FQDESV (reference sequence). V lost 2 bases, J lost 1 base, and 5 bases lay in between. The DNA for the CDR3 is TGTGCCAGCAGCTTATCAGGGAACACTGAAGCTTTCTTT. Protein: CASSLSGNTEAFF.

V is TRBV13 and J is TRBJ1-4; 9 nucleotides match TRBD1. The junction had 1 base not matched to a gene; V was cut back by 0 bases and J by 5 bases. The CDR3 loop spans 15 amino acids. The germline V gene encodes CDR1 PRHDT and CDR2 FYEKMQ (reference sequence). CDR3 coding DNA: TGTGCCAGCAGCTTAGGGGGACAGGGCAATGAAAAACTGTTTTTT. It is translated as CASSLGGQGNEKLFF.

CDR3 loop: CASSPPGVGAGEKLFF. The CDR3 bases are TGTGCCAGCAGTCCGCCGGGGGTTGGGGCGGGTGAAAAACTGTTTTTT. The V and J genes are TRBV27 and TRBJ1-4; possibly TRBD1 for D (5 bases). The CDR3 is 16 amino acids. Per the germline V gene, CDR1 is MNHEY and CDR2 is SMNVEV (reference sequence). Trimming removed 5 bases at V and 7 bases at J, with 20 bases between.

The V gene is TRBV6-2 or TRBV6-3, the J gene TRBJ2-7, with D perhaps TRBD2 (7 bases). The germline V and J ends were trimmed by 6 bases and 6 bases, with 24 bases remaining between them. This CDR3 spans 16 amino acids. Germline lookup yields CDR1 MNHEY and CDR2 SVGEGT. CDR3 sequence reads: CASSPWGLEGGSEQYF. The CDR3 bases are TGTGCCAGCAGCCCTTGGGGCTTAGAGGGGGGGTCCGAGCAGTACTTC.

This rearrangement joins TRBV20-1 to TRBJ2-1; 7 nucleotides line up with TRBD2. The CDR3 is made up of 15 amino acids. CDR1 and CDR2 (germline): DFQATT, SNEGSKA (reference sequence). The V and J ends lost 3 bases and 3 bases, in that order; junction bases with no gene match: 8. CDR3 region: CSASEGQRGYNEQFF. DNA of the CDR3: TGCAGTGCTAGTGAGGGCCAGCGGGGCTACAATGAGCAGTTCTTC.

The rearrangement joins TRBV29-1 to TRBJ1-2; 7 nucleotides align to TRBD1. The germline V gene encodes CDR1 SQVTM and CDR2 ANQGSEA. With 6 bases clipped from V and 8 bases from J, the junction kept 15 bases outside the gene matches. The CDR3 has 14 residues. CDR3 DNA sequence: TGCAGCGTCCTCGGACAGGATAAGGCATGGGGCTACACCTTC. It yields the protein CSVLGQDKAWGYTF.

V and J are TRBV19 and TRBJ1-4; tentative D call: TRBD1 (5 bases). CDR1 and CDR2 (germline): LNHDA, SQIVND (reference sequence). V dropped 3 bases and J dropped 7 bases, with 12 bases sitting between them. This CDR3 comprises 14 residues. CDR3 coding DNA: TGTGCCAGTAGTATCAGGGTAGGGGTTGAAAAACTGTTTTTT. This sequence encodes CASSIRVGVEKLFF.

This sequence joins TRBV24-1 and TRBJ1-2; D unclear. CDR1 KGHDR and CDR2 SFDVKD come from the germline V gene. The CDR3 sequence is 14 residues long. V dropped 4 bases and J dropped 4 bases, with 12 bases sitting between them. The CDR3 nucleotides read TGTGCCACCAGTGACCCGGTGGTGAGCTATGGCTACACCTTC. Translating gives CATSDPVVSYGYTF.

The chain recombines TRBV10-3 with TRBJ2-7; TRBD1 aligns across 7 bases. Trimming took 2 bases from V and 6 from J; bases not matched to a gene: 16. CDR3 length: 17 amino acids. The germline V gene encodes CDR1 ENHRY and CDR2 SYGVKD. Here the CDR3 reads CAISEPIGQVPTGEQYF. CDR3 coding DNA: TGTGCCATCAGTGAGCCCATTGGACAGGTACCCACCGGCGAGCAGTACTTC.

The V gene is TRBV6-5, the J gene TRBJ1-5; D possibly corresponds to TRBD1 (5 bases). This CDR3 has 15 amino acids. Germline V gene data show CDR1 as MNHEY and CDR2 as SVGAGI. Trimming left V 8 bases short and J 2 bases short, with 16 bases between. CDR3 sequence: CASSEVGGGNQPQHF. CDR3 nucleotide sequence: TGTGCCAGCTCTGAGGTGGGGGGTGGCAATCAGCCCCAGCATTTT.

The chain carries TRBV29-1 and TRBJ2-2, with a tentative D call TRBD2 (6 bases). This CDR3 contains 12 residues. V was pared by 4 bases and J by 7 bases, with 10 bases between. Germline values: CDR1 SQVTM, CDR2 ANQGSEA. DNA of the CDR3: TGCAGCGTTGGGAGGGACGGCGGGGAGCTGTTTTTT. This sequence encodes CSVGRDGGELFF.

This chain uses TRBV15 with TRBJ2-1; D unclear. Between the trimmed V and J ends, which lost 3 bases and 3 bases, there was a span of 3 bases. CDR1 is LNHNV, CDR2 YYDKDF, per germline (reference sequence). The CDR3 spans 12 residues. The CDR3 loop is CATSSSYNEQFF. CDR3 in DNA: TGTGCCACCAGCAGCAGCTACAATGAGCAGTTCTTC.

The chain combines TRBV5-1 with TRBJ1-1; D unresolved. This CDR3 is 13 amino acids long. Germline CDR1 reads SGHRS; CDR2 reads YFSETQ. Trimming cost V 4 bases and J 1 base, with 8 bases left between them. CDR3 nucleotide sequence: TGCGCCAGCAGCCACACAGCGAACACTGAAGCTTTCTTT. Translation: CASSHTANTEAFF.

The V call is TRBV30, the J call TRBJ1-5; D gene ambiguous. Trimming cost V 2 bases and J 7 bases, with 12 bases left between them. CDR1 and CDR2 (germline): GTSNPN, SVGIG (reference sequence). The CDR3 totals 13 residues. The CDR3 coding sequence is TGTGCCTGGAGTAGAGGGTCGGGCCAGCCCCAGCATTTT. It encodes CAWSRGSGQPQHF.

The CDR3 region has the DNA TGTGCCAGTAGTATAGGACAGGGAGGACTGGAAGATGGCTACACCTTC. As protein: CASSIGQGGLEDGYTF. V is TRBV19 and J is TRBJ1-2, with 7 bases aligning to TRBD1. Per germline, CDR1 LNHDA and CDR2 SQIVND (reference sequence). The CDR3 is 16 residues long. Losses at the gene ends were 1 base for V and 6 bases for J; bases not matched to a gene: 11. Full variable domain (rest looked up from reference TRBV19 and TRBJ1-2): DGGITQSPKYLFRKEGQNVTLSCEQNLNHDAMYWYRQDPGQGLRLIYYSQIVNDFQKGDIAEGYSVSREKKESFPLTVTSAQKNPTAFYLCASSIGQGGLEDGYTFGSGTRLTVV.

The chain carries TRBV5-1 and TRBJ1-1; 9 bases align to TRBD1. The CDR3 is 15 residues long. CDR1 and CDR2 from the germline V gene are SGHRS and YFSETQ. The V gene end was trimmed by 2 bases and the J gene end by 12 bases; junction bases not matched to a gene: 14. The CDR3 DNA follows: TGCGCCAGCAGCTTCGCAGTAGGGGGACAGGGACAAACTTTCTTT. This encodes CASSFAVGGQGQTFF.

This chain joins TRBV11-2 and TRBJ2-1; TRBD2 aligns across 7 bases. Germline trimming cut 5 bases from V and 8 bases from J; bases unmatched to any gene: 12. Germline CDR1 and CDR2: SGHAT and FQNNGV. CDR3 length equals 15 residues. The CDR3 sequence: CASSPRLAVEDEQFF. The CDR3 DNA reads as TGTGCCAGCAGCCCAAGACTAGCCGTCGAGGATGAGCAGTTCTTC. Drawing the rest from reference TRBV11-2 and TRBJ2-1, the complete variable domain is EAGVAQSPRYKIIEKRQSVAFWCNPISGHATLYWYQQILGQGPKLLIQFQNNGVVDDSQLPKDRFSAERLKGVDSTLKIQPAKLEDSAVYLCASSPRLAVEDEQFFGPGTRLTVL.